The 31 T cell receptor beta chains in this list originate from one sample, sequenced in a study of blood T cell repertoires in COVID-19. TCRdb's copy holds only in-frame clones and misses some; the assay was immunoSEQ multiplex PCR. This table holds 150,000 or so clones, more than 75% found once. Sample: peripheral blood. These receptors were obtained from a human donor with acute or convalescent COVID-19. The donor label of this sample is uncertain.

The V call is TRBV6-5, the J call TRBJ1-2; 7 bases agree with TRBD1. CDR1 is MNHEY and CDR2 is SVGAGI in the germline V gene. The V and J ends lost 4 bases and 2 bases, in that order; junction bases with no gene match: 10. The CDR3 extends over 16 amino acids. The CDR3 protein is CASSSPGQAWNYGYTF. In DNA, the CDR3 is TGTGCCAGCAGTTCCCCCGGACAGGCCTGGAACTATGGCTACACCTTC.

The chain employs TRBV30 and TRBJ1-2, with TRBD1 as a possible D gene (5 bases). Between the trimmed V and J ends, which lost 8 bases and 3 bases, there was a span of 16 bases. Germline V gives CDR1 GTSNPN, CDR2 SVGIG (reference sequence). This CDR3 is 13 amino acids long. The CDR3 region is CARRDGEYYGYTF. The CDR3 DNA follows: TGTGCCCGGCGGGACGGCGAATACTATGGCTACACCTTC.

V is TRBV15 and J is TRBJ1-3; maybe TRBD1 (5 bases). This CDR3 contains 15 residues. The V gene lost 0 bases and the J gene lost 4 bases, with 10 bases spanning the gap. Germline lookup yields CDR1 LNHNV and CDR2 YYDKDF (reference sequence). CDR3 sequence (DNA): TGTGCCACCAGCAGAGAGGCAGGGTTCGGAAACACCATATATTTT. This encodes CATSREAGFGNTIYF.

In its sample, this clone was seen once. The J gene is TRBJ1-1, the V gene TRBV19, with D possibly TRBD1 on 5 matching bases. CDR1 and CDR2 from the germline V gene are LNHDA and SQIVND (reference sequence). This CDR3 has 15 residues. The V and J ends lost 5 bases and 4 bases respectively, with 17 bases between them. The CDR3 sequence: CASSAGGGAGTEAFF. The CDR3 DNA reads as TGTGCCAGTAGTGCTGGGGGAGGGGCCGGCACTGAAGCTTTCTTT.

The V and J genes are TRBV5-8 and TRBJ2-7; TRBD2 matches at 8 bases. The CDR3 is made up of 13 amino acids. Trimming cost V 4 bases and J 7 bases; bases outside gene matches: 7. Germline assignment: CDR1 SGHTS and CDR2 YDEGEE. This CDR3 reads CASSGLAGWEQYF. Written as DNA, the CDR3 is TGTGCCAGCAGCGGATTAGCGGGGTGGGAGCAGTACTTC.

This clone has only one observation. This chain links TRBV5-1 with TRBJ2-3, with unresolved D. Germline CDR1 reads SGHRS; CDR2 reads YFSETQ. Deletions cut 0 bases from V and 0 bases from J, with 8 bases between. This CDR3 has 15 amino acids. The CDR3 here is CASSLVSGSTDTQYF. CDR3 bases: TGCGCCAGCAGCTTGGTTTCCGGGAGCACAGATACGCAGTATTTT.

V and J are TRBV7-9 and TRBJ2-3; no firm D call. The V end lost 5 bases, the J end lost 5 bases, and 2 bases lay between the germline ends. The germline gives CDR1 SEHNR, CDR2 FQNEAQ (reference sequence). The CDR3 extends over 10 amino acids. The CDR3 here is CASSLDTQYF. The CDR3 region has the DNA TGTGCCAGCAGCCTAGATACGCAGTATTTT.

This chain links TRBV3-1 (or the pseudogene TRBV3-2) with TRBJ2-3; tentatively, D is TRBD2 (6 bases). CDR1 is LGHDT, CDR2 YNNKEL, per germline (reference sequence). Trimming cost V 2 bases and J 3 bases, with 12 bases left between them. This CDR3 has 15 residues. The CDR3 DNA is TGTGCCAGCAGCCAAATTGCTGGGAGGACAGATACGCAGTATTTT. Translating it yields CASSQIAGRTDTQYF.

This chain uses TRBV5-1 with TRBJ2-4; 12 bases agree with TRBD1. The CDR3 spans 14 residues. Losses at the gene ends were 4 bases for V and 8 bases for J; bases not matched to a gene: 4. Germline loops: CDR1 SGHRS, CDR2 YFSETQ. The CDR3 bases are TGCGCCAGCAGCCCGGGACAGGGGGCGGACATTCAGTACTTC. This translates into CASSPGQGADIQYF.

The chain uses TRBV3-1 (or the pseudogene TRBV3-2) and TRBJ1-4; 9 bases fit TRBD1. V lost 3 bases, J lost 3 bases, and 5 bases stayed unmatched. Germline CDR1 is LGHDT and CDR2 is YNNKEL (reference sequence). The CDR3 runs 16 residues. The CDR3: CASSHHDRGANEKLFF. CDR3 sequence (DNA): TGTGCCAGCAGCCATCATGACAGGGGGGCTAATGAAAAACTGTTTTTT.

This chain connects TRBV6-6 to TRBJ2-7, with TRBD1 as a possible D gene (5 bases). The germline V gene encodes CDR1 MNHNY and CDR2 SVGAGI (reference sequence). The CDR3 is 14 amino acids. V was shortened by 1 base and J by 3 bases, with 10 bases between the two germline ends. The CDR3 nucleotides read TGTGCCAGCAGTTACTTTAAAGGGGACTACGAGCAGTACTTC. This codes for CASSYFKGDYEQYF.

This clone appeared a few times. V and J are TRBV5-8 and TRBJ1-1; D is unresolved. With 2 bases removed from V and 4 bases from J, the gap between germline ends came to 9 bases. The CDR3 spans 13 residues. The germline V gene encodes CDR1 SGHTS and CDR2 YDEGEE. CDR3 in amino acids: CASSFPEGTEAFF. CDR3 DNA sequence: TGTGCCAGCAGCTTTCCAGAGGGCACTGAAGCTTTCTTT.

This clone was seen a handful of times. The CDR3 is CASSLALSPSPLHF. The CDR3 DNA sequence: TGTGCCAGCAGCTTAGCGCTAAGCCCCTCACCCCTCCACTTT. The chain employs TRBV7-8 and TRBJ1-6; no clear D. The CDR3 extends over 14 amino acids. CDR1 and CDR2 (germline): SGHVS, FQNEAQ. V lost 0 bases, J lost 10 bases, and 10 bases lay in between.

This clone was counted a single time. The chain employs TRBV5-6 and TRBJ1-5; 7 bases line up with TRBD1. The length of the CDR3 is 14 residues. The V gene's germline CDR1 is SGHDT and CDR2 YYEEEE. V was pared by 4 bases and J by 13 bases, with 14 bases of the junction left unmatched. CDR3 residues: CASSQMFLQGIQHF. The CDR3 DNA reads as TGTGCCAGCAGCCAGATGTTTCTACAGGGGATTCAGCATTTT.

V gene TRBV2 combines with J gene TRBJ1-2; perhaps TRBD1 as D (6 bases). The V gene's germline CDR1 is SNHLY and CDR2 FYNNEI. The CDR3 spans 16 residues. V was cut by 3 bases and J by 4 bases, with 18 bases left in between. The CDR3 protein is CASSDRTAGRVYGYTF. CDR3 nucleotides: TGTGCCAGCAGTGACCGGACAGCAGGGAGGGTCTATGGCTACACCTTC.

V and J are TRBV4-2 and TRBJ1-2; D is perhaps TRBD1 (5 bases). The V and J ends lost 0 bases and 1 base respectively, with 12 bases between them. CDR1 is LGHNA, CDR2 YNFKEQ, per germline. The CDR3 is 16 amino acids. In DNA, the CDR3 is TGTGCCAGCAGCCAAGAAGCGGGGGGGAGTAACTATGGCTACACCTTC. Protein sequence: CASSQEAGGSNYGYTF.

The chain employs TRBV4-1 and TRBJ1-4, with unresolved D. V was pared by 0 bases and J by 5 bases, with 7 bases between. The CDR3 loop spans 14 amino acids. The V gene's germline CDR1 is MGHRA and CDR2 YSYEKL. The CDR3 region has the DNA TGCGCCAGCAGCCAAGACGCGGGGAATGAAAAACTGTTTTTT. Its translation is CASSQDAGNEKLFF.

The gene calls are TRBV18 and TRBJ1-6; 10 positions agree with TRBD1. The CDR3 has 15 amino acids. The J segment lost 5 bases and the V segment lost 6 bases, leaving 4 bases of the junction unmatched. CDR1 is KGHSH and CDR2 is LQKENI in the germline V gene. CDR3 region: CASSSGTGDNSPLHF. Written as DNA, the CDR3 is TGTGCCAGCTCGTCCGGGACAGGGGATAATTCACCCCTCCACTTT.

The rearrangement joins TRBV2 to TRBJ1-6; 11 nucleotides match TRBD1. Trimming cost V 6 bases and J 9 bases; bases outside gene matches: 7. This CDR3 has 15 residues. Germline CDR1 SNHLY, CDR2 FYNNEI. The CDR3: CASSGSGTGGSPLHF. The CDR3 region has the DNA TGTGCCAGCAGCGGCTCCGGGACAGGGGGTTCACCCCTCCACTTT.

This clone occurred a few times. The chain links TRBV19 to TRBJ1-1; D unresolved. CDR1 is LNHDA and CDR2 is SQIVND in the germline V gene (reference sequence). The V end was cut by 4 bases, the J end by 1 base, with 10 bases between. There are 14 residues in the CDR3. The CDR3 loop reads CASSTVQSNTEAFF. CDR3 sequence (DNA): TGTGCCAGTAGTACAGTACAGTCGAACACTGAAGCTTTCTTT.

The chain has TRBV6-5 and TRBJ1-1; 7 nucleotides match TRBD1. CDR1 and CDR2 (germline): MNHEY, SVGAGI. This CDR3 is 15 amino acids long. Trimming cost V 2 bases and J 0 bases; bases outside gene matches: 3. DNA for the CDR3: TGTGCCAGCAGTTACGCCGGGACAGTGAACACTGAAGCTTTCTTT. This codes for CASSYAGTVNTEAFF.

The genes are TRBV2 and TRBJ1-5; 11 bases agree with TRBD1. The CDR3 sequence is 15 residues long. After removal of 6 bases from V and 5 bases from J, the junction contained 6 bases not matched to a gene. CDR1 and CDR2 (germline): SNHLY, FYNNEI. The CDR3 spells CASRRDRGSYQPQHF. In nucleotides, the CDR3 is TGTGCCAGCAGGAGGGACAGGGGGTCGTATCAGCCCCAGCATTTT.

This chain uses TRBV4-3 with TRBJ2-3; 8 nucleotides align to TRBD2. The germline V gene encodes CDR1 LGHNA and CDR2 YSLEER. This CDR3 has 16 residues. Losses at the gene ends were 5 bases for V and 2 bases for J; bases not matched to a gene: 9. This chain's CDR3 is CASSSGTSTITDTQYF. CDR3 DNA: TGCGCCAGCAGCTCCGGGACTAGTACTATCACAGATACGCAGTATTTT.

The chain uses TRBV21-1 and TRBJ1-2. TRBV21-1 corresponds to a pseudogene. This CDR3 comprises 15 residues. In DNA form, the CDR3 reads TGTGCCAGCAGTATTGGGGGGGGTCCCCAATATGGCTACACCTTC. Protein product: CASSIGGGPQYGYTF.

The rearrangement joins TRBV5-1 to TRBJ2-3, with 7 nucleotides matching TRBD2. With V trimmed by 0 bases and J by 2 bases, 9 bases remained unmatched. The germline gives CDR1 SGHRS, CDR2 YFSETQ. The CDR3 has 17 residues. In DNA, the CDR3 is TGCGCCAGCAGCTTGGCCCGAGCAGGACTAGTCACAGATACGCAGTATTTT. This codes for CASSLARAGLVTDTQYF.

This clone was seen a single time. CDR3 DNA: TGCGCCAGCGAAGACGGGACAGCGGAAAATGGCTACACCTTC. Its translation is CASEDGTAENGYTF. The gene calls are TRBV5-1 and TRBJ1-2; 7 bases are shared with TRBD1. V lost 7 bases to trimming and J lost 6 bases; unmatched junction nucleotides: 12. Germline V gene sequence: CDR1 SGHRS, CDR2 YFSETQ. This CDR3 is built from 14 residues.

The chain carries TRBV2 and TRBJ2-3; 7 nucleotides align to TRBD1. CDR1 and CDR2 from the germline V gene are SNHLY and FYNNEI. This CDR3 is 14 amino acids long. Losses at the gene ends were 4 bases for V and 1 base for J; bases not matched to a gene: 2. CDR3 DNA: TGTGCCAGCAGTGTAACAGGGGGCACAGATACGCAGTATTTT. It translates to CASSVTGGTDTQYF.

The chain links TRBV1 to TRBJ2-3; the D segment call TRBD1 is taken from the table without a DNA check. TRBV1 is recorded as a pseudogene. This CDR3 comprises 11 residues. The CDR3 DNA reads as TGCACCAGCAAGGGGTCCTATACGCAGTATTTT. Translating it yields CTSKGSYTQYF.

DNA for the CDR3: TGTGCCAGCTCACCGCCGGGTCACCAAGAGACCCAGTACTTC. This sequence encodes CASSPPGHQETQYF. The V call is TRBV18, the J call TRBJ2-5; unclear D gene. The germline V gene has CDR1 KGHSH and CDR2 LQKENI. This CDR3 contains 14 residues. Trimming left V 3 bases short and J 0 bases short, with 8 bases between. Using reference TRBV18 and TRBJ2-5 for the parts outside the CDR3, the full variable domain is NAGVMQNPRHLVRRRGQEARLRCSPMKGHSHVYWYRQLPEEGLKFMVYLQKENIIDESGMPKERFSAEFPKEGPSILRIQQVVRGDSAAYFCASSPPGHQETQYFGPGTRLLVL.

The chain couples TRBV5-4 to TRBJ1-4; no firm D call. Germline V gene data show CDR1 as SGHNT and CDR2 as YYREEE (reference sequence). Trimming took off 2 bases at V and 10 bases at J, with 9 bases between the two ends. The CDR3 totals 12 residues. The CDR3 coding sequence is TGTGCCAGCAGCTTCCAAGGCGGAAAACTGTTTTTT. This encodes CASSFQGGKLFF.

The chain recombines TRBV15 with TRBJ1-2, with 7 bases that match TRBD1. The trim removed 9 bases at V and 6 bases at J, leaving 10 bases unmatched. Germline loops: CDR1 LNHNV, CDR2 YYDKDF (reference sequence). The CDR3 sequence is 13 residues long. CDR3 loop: CATRGQSSDGYTF. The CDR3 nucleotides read TGTGCCACGAGGGGACAGTCATCCGATGGCTACACCTTC.